Listed below are T cell receptor beta chains from one sample, sequenced in a study of cytomegalovirus exposure and HLA in healthy donors. Sequencing was performed with immunoSEQ multiplex PCR; in TCRdb, only in-frame clones are kept and a portion is missing. The sample gives hundreds of thousands of clones, roughly 90% of which show up once; 0.83% is in the top ten. Sample: PBMCs. The origin of the receptors is a woman under 30 in good health and CMV-seronegative. The CDR3 runs from the conserved cysteine through the conserved F or W. A D gene is named only where the DNA matches it firmly. Expanded clones are given a class, and other clones once, few, many or no size at all.

V gene,clone size,D gene,J gene,CDR3 protein,CDR3 DNA
TRBV7-9,.,.,TRBJ1-1,CASSLGIGVNTEAFF,TGTGCCAGCAGCTTAGGGATAGGAGTGAACACTGAAGCTTTCTTT
TRBV7-3,.,TRBD2,TRBJ2-7,CASSWLGLAGIYEQYF,TGTGCCAGCAGCTGGCTGGGACTAGCGGGGATCTACGAGCAGTACTTC
TRBV28,few,.,TRBJ1-2,CASKTGGVFYGYTF,TGTGCCAGCAAGACGGGGGGGGTTTTCTATGGCTACACCTTC
TRBV18,.,TRBD1,TRBJ2-7,CASSHPRDRFSYEQYF,TGTGCCAGCTCGCATCCTCGGGACAGGTTCTCCTACGAGCAGTACTTC
TRBV28,.,TRBD1,TRBJ2-5,CASRTGAARGETQYF,TGTGCCAGCAGGACAGGGGCCGCACGGGGAGAGACCCAGTACTTC
TRBV2,.,.,TRBJ1-2,CASIQGHRANYGYTF,TGTGCCAGTATTCAGGGACACCGAGCTAACTATGGCTACACCTTC
TRBV4-1,.,TRBD1,TRBJ1-6,CASSQRGGQGGFNSPLHF,TGCGCCAGCAGCCAGAGGGGGGGACAGGGGGGTTTTAATTCACCCCTCCACTTT
TRBV5-5,.,TRBD2,TRBJ2-7,CASSFASGSYEQYF,TGTGCCAGCAGCTTTGCGAGCGGGAGTTACGAGCAGTACTTC
TRBV5-8,.,.,TRBJ2-7,CASSPGTSTLGSYEQYF,TGTGCCAGCAGCCCCGGGACTTCCACTTTAGGCTCCTACGAGCAGTACTTC
TRBV7-3,.,TRBD1,TRBJ2-7,CASKKPGTGYDEQYF,TGTGCCAGCAAGAAACCCGGGACAGGATACGACGAGCAGTACTTC